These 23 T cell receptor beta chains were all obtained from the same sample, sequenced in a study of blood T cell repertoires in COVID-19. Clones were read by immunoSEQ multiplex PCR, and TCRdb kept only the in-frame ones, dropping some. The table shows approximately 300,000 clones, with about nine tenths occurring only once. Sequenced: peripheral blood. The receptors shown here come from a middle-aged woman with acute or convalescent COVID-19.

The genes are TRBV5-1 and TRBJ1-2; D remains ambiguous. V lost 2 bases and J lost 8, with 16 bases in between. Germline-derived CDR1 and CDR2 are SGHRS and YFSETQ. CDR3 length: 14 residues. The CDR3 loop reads CASSLGFGEKGYTF. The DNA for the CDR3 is TGCGCCAGCAGCTTAGGCTTTGGGGAGAAGGGCTACACCTTC.

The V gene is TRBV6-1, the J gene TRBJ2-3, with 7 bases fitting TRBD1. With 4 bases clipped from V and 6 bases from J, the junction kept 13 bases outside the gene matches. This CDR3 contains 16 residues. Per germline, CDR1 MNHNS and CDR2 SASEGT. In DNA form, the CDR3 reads TGTGCCAGCAGTGTATTAACAGGGGACCTAGGGGATACGCAGTATTTT. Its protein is CASSVLTGDLGDTQYF.

The CDR3 bases are TGCGCCAGCAGTCAATCGGAGGGGGACAGGGGGAACACTGAAGCTTTCTTT. Its translation is CASSQSEGDRGNTEAFF. The chain uses TRBV23-1 and TRBJ1-1, with 10 bases that match TRBD1. TRBV23-1 is given ORF status, its function remaining uncertain. V trimming: 0 bases; J trimming: 1 base; junction bases outside the gene matches: 5. The CDR3 sequence is 17 residues long.

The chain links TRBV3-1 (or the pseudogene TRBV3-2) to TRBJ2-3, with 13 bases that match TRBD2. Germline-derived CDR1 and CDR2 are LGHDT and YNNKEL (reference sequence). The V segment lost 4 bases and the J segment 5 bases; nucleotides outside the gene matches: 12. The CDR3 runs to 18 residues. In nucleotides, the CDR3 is TGTGCCAGCAGCCCCACCCCGACTAGCGGGGGGCCCGTAGATACGCAGTATTTT. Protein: CASSPTPTSGGPVDTQYF.

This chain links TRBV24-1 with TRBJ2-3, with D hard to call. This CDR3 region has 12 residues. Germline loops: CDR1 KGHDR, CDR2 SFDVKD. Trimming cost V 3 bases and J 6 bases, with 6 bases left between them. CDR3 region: CATSDMADTQYF. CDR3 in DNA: TGTGCCACCAGTGATATGGCCGATACGCAGTATTTT.

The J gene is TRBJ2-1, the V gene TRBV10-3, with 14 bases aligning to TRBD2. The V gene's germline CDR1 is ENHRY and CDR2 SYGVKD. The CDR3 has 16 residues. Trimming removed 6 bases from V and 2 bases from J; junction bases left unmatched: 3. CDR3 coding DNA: TGTGCCATCAGGGCGACTAGCGGGGGGGCCTACAATGAGCAGTTCTTC. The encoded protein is CAIRATSGGAYNEQFF.

CDR3 in DNA: TGTGCCACCAGTGATTTCCTCGGAGATGGCTACACCTTC. Translation: CATSDFLGDGYTF. The J gene is TRBJ1-2, the V gene TRBV24-1; D ambiguous. The CDR3 covers 13 residues. The V end lost 1 base, the J end lost 6 bases, and 8 bases lay between the germline ends. Germline-derived CDR1 and CDR2 are KGHDR and SFDVKD.

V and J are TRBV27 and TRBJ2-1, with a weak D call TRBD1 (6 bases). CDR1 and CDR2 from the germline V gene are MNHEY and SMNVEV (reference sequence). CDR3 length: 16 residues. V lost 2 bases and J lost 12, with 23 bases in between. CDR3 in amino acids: CASSLTQGRGLRRQFF. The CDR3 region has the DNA TGTGCCAGCAGTTTAACCCAGGGCAGGGGCCTAAGGAGGCAGTTCTTC.

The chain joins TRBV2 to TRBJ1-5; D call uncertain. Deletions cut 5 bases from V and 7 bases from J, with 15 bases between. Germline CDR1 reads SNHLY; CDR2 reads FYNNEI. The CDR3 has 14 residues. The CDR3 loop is CASSSSSEVQPQHF. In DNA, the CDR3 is TGTGCCAGCAGTAGTTCATCGGAGGTACAGCCCCAGCATTTT.

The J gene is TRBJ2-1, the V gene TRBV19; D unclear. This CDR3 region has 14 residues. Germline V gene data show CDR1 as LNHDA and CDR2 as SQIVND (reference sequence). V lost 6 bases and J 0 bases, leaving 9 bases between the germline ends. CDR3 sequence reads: CASRDLSSYNEQFF. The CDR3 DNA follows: TGTGCCAGTAGAGACTTGAGCTCCTACAATGAGCAGTTCTTC.

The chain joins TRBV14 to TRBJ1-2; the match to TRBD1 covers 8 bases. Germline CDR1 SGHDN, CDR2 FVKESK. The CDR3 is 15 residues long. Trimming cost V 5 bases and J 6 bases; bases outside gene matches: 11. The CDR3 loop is CASSKTRTGLNGYTF. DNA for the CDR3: TGTGCCAGCAGCAAGACCAGGACAGGGCTAAATGGCTACACCTTC.

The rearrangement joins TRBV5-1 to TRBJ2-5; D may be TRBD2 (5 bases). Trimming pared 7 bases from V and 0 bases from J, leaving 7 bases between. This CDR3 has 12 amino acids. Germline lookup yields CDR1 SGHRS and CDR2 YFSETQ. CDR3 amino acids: CASRGNQETQYF. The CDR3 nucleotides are TGCGCCAGCCGGGGTAACCAAGAGACCCAGTACTTC.

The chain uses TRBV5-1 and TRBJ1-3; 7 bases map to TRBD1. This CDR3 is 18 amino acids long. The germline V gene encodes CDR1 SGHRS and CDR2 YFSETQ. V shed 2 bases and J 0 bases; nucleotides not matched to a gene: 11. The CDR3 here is CASSLNIMTGSSGNTIYF. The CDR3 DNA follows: TGCGCCAGCAGCTTAAACATAATGACAGGGAGCTCTGGAAACACCATATATTTT.

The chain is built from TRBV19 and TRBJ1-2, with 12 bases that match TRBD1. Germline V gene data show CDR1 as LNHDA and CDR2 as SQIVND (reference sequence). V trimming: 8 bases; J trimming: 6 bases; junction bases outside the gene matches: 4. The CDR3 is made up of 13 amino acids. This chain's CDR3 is CASHRDRGHGYTF. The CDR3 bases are TGTGCCAGTCACCGGGACAGGGGGCATGGCTACACCTTC.

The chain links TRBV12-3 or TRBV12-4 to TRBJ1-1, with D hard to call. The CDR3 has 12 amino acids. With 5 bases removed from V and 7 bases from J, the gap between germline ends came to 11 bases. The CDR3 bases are TGTGCCAGCAGTCCTGGCTCTGGTGAAGCTTTCTTT. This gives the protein CASSPGSGEAFF.

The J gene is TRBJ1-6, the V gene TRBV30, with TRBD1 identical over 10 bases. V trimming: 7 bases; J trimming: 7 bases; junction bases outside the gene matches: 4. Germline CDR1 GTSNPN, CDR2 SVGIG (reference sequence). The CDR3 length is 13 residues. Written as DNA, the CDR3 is TGTGCCTCCCCGGGACAGGGGAATTCACCCCTCCACTTT. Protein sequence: CASPGQGNSPLHF.

For the CDR3, the DNA is TGCGCCAGCAGCTTGGCCGAAGGGGGAACAAATGAAAAACTGTTTTTT. Protein: CASSLAEGGTNEKLFF. This rearrangement joins TRBV5-1 to TRBJ1-4; D might be TRBD1 (6 bases). Germline V lookup: CDR1 SGHRS, CDR2 YFSETQ. V was cut by 0 bases and J by 5 bases, with 14 bases left in between. The CDR3 runs to 16 residues.

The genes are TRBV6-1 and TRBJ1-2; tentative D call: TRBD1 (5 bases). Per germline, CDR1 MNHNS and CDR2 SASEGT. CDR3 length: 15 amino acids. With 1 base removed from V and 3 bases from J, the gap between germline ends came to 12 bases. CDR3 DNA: TGTGCCAGCAGTGAAGGAAGGGGCCCCGACTATGGCTACACCTTC. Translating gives CASSEGRGPDYGYTF.

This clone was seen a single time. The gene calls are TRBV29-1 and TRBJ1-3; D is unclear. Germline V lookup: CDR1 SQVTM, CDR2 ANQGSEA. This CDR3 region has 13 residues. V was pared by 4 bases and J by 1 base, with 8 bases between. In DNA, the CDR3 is TGCAGCGTTGTTGAGGCGTCTGGAAACACCATATATTTT. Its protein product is CSVVEASGNTIYF.

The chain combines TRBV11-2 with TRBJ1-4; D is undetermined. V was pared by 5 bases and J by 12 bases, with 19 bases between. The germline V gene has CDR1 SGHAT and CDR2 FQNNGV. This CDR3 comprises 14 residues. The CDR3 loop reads CASSPFSDGRQLFF. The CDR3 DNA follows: TGTGCCAGCAGCCCCTTCAGCGATGGCAGACAACTGTTTTTT.

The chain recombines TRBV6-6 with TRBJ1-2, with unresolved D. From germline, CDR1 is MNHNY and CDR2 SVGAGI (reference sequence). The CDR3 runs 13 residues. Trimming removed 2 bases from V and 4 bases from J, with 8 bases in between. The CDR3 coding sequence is TGTGCCAGCAGTTACAACCCGAGCTATGGCTACACCTTC. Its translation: CASSYNPSYGYTF.

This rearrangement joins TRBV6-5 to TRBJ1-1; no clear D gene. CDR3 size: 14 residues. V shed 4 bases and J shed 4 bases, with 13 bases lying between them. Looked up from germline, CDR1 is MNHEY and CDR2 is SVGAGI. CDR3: CASSSLVSSTEAFF. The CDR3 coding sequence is TGTGCCAGCAGTTCGTTGGTCTCGAGCACTGAAGCTTTCTTT.

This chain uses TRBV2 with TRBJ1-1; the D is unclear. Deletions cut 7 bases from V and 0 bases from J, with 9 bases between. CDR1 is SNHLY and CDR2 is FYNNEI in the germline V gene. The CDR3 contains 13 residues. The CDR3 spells CASTDNLNTEAFF. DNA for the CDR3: TGTGCCAGCACCGACAACCTGAACACTGAAGCTTTCTTT.